This T cell receptor (beta chain) was found in a study of metastatic and nonmetastatic thyroid tumors. Whole-study context: Repertoire data that came from the blood and tumor or nodule tissue of malignant and benign thyroid patients were compared.

This clone was seen repeatedly, ten times or more. Antigen: not known. TCRdb re-called the PCR reads with MiXCR. In the table there are 23,000 or so clones, roughly a fifth of which are singletons. Patients were all untreated before their thyroid surgery. Whole-study results and caveats: As reported, TCR beta diversity in blood and tumor was significantly higher in malignant thyroid tumors than in benign nodules.

Sequenced sample: blood. This TCR was sampled from a male donor with papillary thyroid cancer or a benign thyroid nodule (not recorded which). Some clones in this sample may be carry-over from other donors' samples.

This CDR3 is CASSDRDRGQEQYF. The CDR3 nucleotides read TGTGCCAGCAGCGACCGGGACAGGGGGCAGGAGCAGTACTTC. The chain is built from TRBV7-9 and TRBJ2-7, with TRBD1 matching over 12 bases. CDR3 length: 14 amino acids. CDR1 and CDR2 from the germline V gene are SEHNR and FQNEAQ (reference sequence). The ends lost 5 bases at V and 7 bases at J; junction bases unmatched: 6.